This T cell receptor (beta chain) stems from a study of technical replicates of blood from a handful of donors. This CDR3 comprises 13 residues. Germline CDR1 is LNHNV and CDR2 is YYDKDF (reference sequence). V lost 0 bases, J lost 6 bases, and 8 bases lay in between. Clones were read by immunoSEQ multiplex PCR, and TCRdb kept only the in-frame ones, dropping some. The sample includes 74,000 or so clones, 95% to 98% of them seen just once. The receptor was isolated from a human donor in good health. V and J are TRBV15 and TRBJ1-1, with D possibly matching TRBD1 (5 bases). The sample taken for sequencing was T cells isolated from PBMCs. The DNA of the CDR3 is TGTGCCACCAGCAGAGACAGGGTGGCTGAAGCTTTCTTT. This encodes CATSRDRVAEAFF.